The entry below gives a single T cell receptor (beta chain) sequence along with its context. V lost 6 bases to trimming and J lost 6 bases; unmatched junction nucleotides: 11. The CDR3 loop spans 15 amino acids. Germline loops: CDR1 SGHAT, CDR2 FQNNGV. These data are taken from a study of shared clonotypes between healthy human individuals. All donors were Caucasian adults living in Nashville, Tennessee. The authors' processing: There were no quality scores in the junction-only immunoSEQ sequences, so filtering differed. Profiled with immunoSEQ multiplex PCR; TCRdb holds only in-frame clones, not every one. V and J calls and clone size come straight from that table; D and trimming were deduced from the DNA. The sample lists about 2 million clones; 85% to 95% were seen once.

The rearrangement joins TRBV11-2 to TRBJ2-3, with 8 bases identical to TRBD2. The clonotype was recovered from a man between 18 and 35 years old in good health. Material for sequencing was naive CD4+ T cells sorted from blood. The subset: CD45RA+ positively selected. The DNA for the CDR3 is TGTGCCAGCAGTTTGCTTGCGGGGGGCCTTGATACGCAGTATTTT. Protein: CASSLLAGGLDTQYF.